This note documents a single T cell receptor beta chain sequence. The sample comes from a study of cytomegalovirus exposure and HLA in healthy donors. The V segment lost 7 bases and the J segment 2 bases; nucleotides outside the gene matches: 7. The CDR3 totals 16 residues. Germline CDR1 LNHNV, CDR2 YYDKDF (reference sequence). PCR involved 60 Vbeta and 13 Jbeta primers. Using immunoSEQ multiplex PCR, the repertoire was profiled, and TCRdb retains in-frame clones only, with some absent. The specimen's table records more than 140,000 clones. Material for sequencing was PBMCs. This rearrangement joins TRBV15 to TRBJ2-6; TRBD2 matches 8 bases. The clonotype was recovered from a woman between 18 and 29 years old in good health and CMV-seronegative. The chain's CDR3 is CATKGGLVAGANVLTF. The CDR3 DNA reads TGTGCCACCAAAGGGGGACTAGTTGCTGGGGCCAACGTCCTGACTTTC.